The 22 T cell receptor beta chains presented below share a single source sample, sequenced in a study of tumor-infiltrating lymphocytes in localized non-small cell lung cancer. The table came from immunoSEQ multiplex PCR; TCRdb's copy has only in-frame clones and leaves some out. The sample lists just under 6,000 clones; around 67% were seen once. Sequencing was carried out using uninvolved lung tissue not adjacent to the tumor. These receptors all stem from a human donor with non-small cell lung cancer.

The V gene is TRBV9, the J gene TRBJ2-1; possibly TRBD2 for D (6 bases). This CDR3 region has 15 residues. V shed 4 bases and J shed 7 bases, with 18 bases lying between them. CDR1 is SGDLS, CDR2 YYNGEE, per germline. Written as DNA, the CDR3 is TGTGCCAGCAGCTCCCGTCACGGGAGTACAAATGAGCAGTTCTTC. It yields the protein CASSSRHGSTNEQFF.

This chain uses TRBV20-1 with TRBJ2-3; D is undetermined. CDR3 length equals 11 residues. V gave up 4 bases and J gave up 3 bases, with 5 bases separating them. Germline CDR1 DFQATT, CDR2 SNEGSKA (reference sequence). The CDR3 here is CSATETDTQYF. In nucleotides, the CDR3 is TGCAGTGCTACAGAGACAGATACGCAGTATTTT.

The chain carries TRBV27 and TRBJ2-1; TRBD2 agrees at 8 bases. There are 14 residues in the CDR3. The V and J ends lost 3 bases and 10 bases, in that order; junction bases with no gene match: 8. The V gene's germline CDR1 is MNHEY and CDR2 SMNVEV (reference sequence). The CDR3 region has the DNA TGTGCCAGCAGTTTCTCAGCGGGAGCTCGAGAGCAGTTCTTC. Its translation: CASSFSAGAREQFF.

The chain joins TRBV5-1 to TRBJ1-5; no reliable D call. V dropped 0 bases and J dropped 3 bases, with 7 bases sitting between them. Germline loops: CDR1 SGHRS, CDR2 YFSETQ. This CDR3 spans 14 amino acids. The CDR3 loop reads CASSLDGYNQPQHF. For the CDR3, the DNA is TGCGCCAGCAGCTTGGACGGTTACAATCAGCCCCAGCATTTT.

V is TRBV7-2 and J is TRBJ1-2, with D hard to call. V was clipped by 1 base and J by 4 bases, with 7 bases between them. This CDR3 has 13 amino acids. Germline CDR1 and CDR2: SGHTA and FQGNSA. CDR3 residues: CASSLERLYGYTF. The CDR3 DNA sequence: TGTGCCAGCAGCTTAGAACGACTCTATGGCTACACCTTC.

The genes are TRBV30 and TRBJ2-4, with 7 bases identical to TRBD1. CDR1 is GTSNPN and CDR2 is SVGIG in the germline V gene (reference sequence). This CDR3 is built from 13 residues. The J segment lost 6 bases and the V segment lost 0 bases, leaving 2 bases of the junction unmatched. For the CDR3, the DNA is TGTGCCTGGAGTGTTAACAGGGGAAACATTCAGTACTTC. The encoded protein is CAWSVNRGNIQYF. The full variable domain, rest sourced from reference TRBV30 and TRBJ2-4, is SQTIHQWPATLVQPVGSPLSLECTVEGTSNPNLYWYRQAAGRGLQLLFYSVGIGQISSEVPQNLSASRPQDRQFILSSKKLLLSDSGFYLCAWSVNRGNIQYFGAGTRLSVL.

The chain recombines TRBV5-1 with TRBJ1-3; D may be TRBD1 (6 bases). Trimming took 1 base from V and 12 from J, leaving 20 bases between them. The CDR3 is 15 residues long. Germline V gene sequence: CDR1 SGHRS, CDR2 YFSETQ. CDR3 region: CASSLRSDAGGGIYF. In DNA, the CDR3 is TGCGCCAGCAGCTTGCGTTCAGACGCCGGAGGGGGCATATATTTT. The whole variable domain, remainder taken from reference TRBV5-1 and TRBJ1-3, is KAGVTQTPRYLIKTRGQQVTLSCSPISGHRSVSWYQQTPGQGLQFLFEYFSETQRNKGNFPGRFSGRQFSNSRSEMNVSTLELGDSALYLCASSLRSDAGGGIYFGEGSWLTVV.

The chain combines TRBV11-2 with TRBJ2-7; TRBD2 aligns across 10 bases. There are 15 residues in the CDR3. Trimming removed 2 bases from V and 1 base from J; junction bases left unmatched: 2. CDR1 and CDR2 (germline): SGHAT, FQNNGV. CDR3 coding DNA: TGTGCCAGCAGCTTACAGCGGGAGGGATCCTACGAGCAGTACTTC. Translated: CASSLQREGSYEQYF.

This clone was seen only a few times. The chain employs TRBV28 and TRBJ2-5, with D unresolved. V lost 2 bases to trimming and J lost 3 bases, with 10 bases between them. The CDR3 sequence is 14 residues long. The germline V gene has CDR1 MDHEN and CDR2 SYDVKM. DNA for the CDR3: TGTGCCAGCAGTTTAACCGCCAGGAAAGAGACCCAGTACTTC. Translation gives CASSLTARKETQYF.

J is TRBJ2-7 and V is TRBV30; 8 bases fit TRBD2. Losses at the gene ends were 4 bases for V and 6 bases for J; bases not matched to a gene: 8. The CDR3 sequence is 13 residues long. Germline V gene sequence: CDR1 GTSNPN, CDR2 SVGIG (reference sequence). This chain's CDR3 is CAWTRGLDREQYF. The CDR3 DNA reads TGTGCCTGGACCCGGGGACTAGACCGCGAGCAGTACTTC.

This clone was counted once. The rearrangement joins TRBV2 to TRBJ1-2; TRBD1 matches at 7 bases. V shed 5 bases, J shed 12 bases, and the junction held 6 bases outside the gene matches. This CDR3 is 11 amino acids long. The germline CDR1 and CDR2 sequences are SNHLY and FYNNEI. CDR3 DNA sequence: TGTGCCAGCAGTTACGCAGGGGGAAACACCTTC. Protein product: CASSYAGGNTF.

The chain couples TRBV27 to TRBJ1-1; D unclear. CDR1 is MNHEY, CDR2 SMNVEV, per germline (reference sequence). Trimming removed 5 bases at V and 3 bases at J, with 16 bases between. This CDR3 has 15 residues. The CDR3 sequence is CASSRLNKADTEAFF. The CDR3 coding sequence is TGTGCCAGCAGTCGACTAAATAAAGCGGACACTGAAGCTTTCTTT.

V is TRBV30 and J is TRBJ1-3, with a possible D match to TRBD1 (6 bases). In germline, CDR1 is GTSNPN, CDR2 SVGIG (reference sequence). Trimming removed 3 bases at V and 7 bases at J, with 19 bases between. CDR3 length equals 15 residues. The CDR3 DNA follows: TGTGCCTGGAGCCTTCCGTTAACAGGGCCCAACACCATATATTTT. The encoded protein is CAWSLPLTGPNTIYF.

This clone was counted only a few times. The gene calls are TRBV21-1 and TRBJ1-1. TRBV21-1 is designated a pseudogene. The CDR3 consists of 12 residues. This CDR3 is CASSKKHTEAFF. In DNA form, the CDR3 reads TGTGCCAGCAGCAAAAAGCACACTGAAGCTTTCTTT.

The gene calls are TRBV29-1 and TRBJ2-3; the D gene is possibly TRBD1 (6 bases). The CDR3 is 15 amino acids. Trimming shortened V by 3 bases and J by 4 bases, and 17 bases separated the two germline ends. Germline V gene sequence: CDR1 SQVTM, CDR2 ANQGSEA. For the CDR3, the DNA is TGCAGCGTTGACCCAACAGGGCTGTGGGCAGATACGCAGTATTTT. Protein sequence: CSVDPTGLWADTQYF.

The CDR3 DNA is TGTGCCAGCAGCCCCCGAACTAGCACAGATACGCAGTATTTT. Its protein product is CASSPRTSTDTQYF. The chain combines TRBV14 with TRBJ2-3; D unclear. Germline V gene sequence: CDR1 SGHDN, CDR2 FVKESK. The CDR3 covers 14 residues. V lost 4 bases and J 0 bases, leaving 8 bases between the germline ends.

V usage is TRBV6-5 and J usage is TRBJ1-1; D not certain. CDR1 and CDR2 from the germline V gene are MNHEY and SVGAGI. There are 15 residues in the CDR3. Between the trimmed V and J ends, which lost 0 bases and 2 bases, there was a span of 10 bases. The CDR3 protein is CASSYSIGLNTEAFF. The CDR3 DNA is TGTGCCAGCAGTTACTCGATTGGACTTAACACTGAAGCTTTCTTT.

In DNA form, the CDR3 reads TGTGCCTGGAGTGTAACAACAGGGGTTGGCGAAAAACTGTTTTTT. Protein: CAWSVTTGVGEKLFF. The chain joins TRBV30 to TRBJ1-4, with 7 bases aligning to TRBD1. V trimming: 0 bases; J trimming: 8 bases; junction bases outside the gene matches: 9. The CDR3 consists of 15 residues. Germline CDR1 reads GTSNPN; CDR2 reads SVGIG (reference sequence). The full variable domain, its missing parts supplied by reference TRBV30 and TRBJ1-4, is SQTIHQWPATLVQPVGSPLSLECTVEGTSNPNLYWYRQAAGRGLQLLFYSVGIGQISSEVPQNLSASRPQDRQFILSSKKLLLSDSGFYLCAWSVTTGVGEKLFFGSGTQLSVL.

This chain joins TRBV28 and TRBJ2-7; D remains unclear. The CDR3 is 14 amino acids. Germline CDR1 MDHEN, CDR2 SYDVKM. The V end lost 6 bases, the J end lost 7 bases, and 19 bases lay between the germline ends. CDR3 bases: TGTGCCAGCAGACCCCCCGTCGCGGCCCCTGAGCAGTACTTC. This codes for CASRPPVAAPEQYF.

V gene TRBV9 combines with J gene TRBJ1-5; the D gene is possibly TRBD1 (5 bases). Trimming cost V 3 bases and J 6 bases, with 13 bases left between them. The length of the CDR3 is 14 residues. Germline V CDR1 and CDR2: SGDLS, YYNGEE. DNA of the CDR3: TGTGCCAGCAGCGCCCAGGGATATGCTCAGCCCCAGCATTTT. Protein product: CASSAQGYAQPQHF.

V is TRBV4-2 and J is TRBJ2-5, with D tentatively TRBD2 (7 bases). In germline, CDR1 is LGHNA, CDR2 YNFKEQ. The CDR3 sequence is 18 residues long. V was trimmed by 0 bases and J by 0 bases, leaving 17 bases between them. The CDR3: CASSQDGQAGQYQETQYF. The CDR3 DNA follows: TGTGCCAGCAGCCAAGATGGTCAAGCGGGACAATACCAAGAGACCCAGTACTTC.

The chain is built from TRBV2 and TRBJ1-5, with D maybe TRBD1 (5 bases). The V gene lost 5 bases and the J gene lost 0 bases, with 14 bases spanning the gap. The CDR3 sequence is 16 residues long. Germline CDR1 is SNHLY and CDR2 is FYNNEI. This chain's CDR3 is CASSQETVYSNQPQHF. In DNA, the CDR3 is TGTGCCAGCAGTCAAGAGACAGTCTATAGCAATCAGCCCCAGCATTTT.